Listed below are T cell receptor beta chains from one sample, sequenced in a study of OX40 agonist ivuxolimab in advanced cancers. Profiled with immunoSEQ multiplex PCR; TCRdb holds only in-frame clones, not every one. The data show around 79,000 clones, roughly 90% seen once. The sequencing used CD4+ or CD8+ T cells sorted from blood, collected in a trial of the OX40 agonist ivuxolimab. These receptor sequences come from an adult with an advanced solid tumor such as melanoma, head and neck, liver or kidney cancer. Each CDR3 is given with its conserved first and last residue. A D gene is named only where the DNA matches it firmly. Part of the rows lack a size; the others show once, few, many or a class for expanded clones.

>TRBD2|-|TRBV6-1|TRBJ2-3
CASIRIAGVTDTQYF
TGTGCCAGCATTCGGATAGCGGGGGTCACAGATACGCAGTATTTT
>-|-|TRBV2|TRBJ1-5
CASSRDTLAAQHF
TGTGCCAGCAGTAGGGACACACTCGCGGCCCAGCATTTT
>TRBD2|-|TRBV5-6|TRBJ2-1
CASSLRTSGRANEQFF
TGTGCCAGCAGCTTGAGGACTAGCGGGAGGGCCAATGAGCAGTTCTTC
>TRBD2|-|TRBV4-1|TRBJ2-3
CASSQDRVAGGSSTDTQYF
TGCGCCAGCAGCCAAGATCGGGTAGCGGGAGGGTCTAGCACAGATACGCAGTATTTT
>-|-|TRBV18|TRBJ1-1
CASCETGGRTEAFF
TGTGCCAGCTGTGAGACAGGAGGGCGCACTGAAGCTTTCTTT
>-|-|TRBV7-8|TRBJ2-7
CASSLPLGLATLEQYF
TGTGCCAGCAGCTTACCTCTCGGGCTAGCGACCCTCGAGCAGTACTTC
>-|-|TRBV7-9|TRBJ2-5
CASSPLLGRQETQYF
TGTGCCAGCAGCCCCTTACTTGGTAGGCAAGAGACCCAGTACTTC
>TRBD1|once|TRBV9|TRBJ2-2
CASSRQGTGELFF
TGTGCCAGCAGCCGACAGGGTACCGGGGAGCTGTTTTTT
>-|once|TRBV7-3|TRBJ2-1
CASSLNGQGTSEQFF
TGTGCCAGCAGCTTAAACGGGCAGGGGACGTCTGAGCAGTTCTTC
>-|-|TRBV5-1|TRBJ1-4
CASSLGRGFGELFF
TGCGCCAGCAGCTTGGGACGGGGATTTGGAGAACTGTTTTTT
>-|-|TRBV12-5|TRBJ2-2
CASGSSPRADWTGELFF
TGTGCTAGTGGATCCTCCCCGCGGGCCGATTGGACCGGGGAGCTGTTTTTT
>-|-|TRBV6-7|TRBJ1-3
CASSYPRAISGNTIYF
TGTGCCAGCAGTTACCCCAGGGCCATATCTGGAAACACCATATATTTT
>-|-|TRBV5-1|TRBJ2-2
CASSQTENTGELFF
TGCGCCAGCAGCCAAACAGAGAACACCGGGGAGCTGTTTTTT
>-|-|TRBV7-8|TRBJ1-3
CASSPPRGRLSGGNTIYF
TGTGCCAGCAGCCCGCCGCGGGGTCGACTATCGGGCGGAAACACCATATATTTT
>TRBD2|-|TRBV5-4|TRBJ2-7
CASSHRTSGDEQYF
TGTGCCAGCAGCCACCGGACTAGCGGGGACGAGCAGTACTTC
>-|-|TRBV6-6|TRBJ1-2
CATRNTGAMGGYGYTF
TGTGCCACCCGGAACACTGGAGCGATGGGCGGGTATGGCTACACCTTC
>-|-|TRBV10-3|TRBJ2-7
CAIRQTYEQYF
TGTGCCATCAGGCAGACCTACGAGCAGTACTTC
>-|-|TRBV30|TRBJ2-3
CAWRVRTDTQYF
TGTGCCTGGAGAGTTCGCACAGATACGCAGTATTTT
>-|-|TRBV5-1|TRBJ1-2
CASSPFRSQDYGYTF
TGCGCCAGCAGCCCCTTCAGGTCCCAAGACTATGGCTACACCTTC
>-|-|TRBV5-1|TRBJ1-4
CASSPSPAGYEKLFF
TGCGCCAGCAGCCCGTCCCCTGCAGGGTATGAAAAACTGTTTTTT
>TRBD1|-|TRBV13|TRBJ2-3
CASSQGVSGTDTQYF
TGTGCCAGCAGCCAGGGGGTGTCGGGTACAGATACGCAGTATTTT
>-|-|TRBV2|TRBJ2-7
CACRDLGEQYF
TGTGCCTGCCGGGATCTGGGCGAGCAGTACTTC
>-|-|TRBV9|TRBJ1-5
CASHYSNQPQHF
TGTGCCAGCCACTATAGCAATCAGCCCCAGCATTTT
>TRBD1|-|TRBV19|TRBJ2-1
CASSLRGQGSYNEQFF
TGTGCCAGTAGTCTCAGAGGACAGGGATCTTACAATGAGCAGTTCTTC
>TRBD2|-|TRBV7-3|TRBJ2-3
CASSHGIAGGIGTDTQYF
TGTGCCAGCAGCCATGGGATAGCGGGGGGTATCGGCACAGATACGCAGTATTTT
>-|-|TRBV9|TRBJ1-1
CASSVGTANTEAFF
TGTGCCAGCAGCGTAGGGACGGCAAACACTGAAGCTTTCTTT